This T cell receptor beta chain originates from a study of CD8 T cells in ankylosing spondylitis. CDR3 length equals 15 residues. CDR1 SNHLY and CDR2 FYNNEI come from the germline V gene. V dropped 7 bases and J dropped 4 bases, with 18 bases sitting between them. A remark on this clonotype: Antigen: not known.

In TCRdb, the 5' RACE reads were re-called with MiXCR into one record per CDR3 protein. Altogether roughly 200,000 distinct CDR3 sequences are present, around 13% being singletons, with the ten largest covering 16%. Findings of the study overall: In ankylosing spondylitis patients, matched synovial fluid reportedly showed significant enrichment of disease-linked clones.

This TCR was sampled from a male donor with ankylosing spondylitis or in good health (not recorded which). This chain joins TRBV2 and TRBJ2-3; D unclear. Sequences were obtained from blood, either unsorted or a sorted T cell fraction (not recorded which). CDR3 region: CASKAPPSSADTQYF. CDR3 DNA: TGTGCCAGCAAAGCCCCACCTTCCTCCGCAGATACGCAGTATTTT.